Detailed here is one T cell receptor (beta chain). The antigen is unknown. Produced via immunoSEQ multiplex PCR; TCRdb's table is partial and in-frame only. The sample contains around 20,000 clones, about 97% of which appear only once. Trimming took 1 base from V and 2 from J; bases not matched to a gene: 7. Germline lookup yields CDR1 MGHRA and CDR2 YSYEKL. The CDR3 length is 17 residues. This sample was taken from a study of cytomegalovirus exposure and HLA in healthy donors. The wider study: The same platform as the approximately 730 first-cohort repertoires was used for the 120 validation repertoires, a later analysis reported.

General study results and limits: Later, an analysis found that TCR clusters from the first cohort tended to co-occur in the roughly 120 validation repertoires. Altogether, 150 to 200 TCR beta chains were recorded as cytomegalovirus-associated.

The chain links TRBV4-1 to TRBJ2-7, with 11 positions matching TRBD2. The TCR was taken from a man younger than 45 in good health and CMV-seropositive. The specimen sequenced was PBMCs. The CDR3 DNA sequence: TGCGCCAGCAGCCAAGTTCCCCTTAGCGGGGGGGCCTACGAGCAGTACTTC. Amino acids: CASSQVPLSGGAYEQYF.